The rows below give T cell receptor beta chains drawn from one sample of a study of Ad26.COV2.S vaccination and SARS-CoV-2 variants. The data were produced by immunoSEQ multiplex PCR, yet TCRdb's version contains in-frame clones alone and is incomplete. The sample contains about half a million clones, about 88% of which appear only once. The starting material was peripheral blood, obtained in a trial of Ad26.COV2.S vaccine versus placebo. The receptor source for this set is a person between 18 and 60 years old who received the Ad26.COV2.S COVID-19 vaccine or a placebo. The CDR3 runs from the conserved cysteine through the conserved F or W. The D gene is left open where the match is weak. A row's size may be missing; if present it is once, few, many or a size class.

clone size	V gene	D gene	J gene	CDR3 DNA	CDR3 protein
NA	TRBV2	NA	TRBJ2-2	TGTGCCAGCAGTAGCGAGGGGACCGGGGAGCTGTTTTTT	CASSSEGTGELFF
few	TRBV7-9	TRBD2	TRBJ2-2	TGTGCCGGACAAGGGCTAGCGGGAGGGGAGCTGTTTTTT	CAGQGLAGGELFF
few	TRBV7-9	TRBD1	TRBJ1-5	TGTGCCAGCAGCCGACAGGGGAATTTACCCCAGCATTTT	CASSRQGNLPQHF
NA	TRBV15	NA	TRBJ1-4	TGTGCCACCAGCAGAGCTCTGGGTGAAAAACTGTTTTTT	CATSRALGEKLFF
once	TRBV28	TRBD2	TRBJ2-7	TGTGCCAGCAGTTTGCGTCTAGCGGGACGCGAGCAGTACTTC	CASSLRLAGREQYF
NA	TRBV30	TRBD2	TRBJ2-5	TGTGCCTGGAGCACGCCCGGACTAGCGGGAGGTGGGACCCAGTACTTC	CAWSTPGLAGGGTQYF
NA	TRBV3-1/TRBV3-2	NA	TRBJ1-4	TGTGCCAGCAGCCAGGAGGGTAATGAAAAACTGTTTTTT	CASSQEGNEKLFF
NA	TRBV10-3	NA	TRBJ1-6	TGTGCCATCAGTGAAGGTCTGATGTATAATTCACCCCTCCACTTT	CAISEGLMYNSPLHF
once	TRBV16	TRBD1	TRBJ1-5	TGTGCCAGCAGCCAATCGACAGGGCTGCAGCCCCAGCATTTT	CASSQSTGLQPQHF
few	TRBV7-8	NA	TRBJ2-2	TGTGCCTCGGCCGGAGGGGAGCTGTTTTTT	CASAGGELFF
NA	TRBV6-5	NA	TRBJ2-5	TGTGCCAGCAGTACGACACGGGAGACCCAGTACTTC	CASSTTRETQYF
once	TRBV28	NA	TRBJ1-5	TGTGCCAGCAACAGGGATAGCAATCAGCCCCAGCATTTT	CASNRDSNQPQHF
NA	TRBV19	NA	TRBJ2-5	TGTGCCAGTAGTTCCCGACAGGTTCTGGAGACCCAGTACTTC	CASSSRQVLETQYF
NA	TRBV19	TRBD2	TRBJ2-1	TGTGCCAGTAGTAGCGGCGGGGGGCGCTTTGTAGGTGAGCAGTTCTTC	CASSSGGGRFVGEQFF
NA	TRBV15	NA	TRBJ1-4	TGTGCCACCAGCCCACCGGACAACAGATATGAAAAACTGTTTTTT	CATSPPDNRYEKLFF
NA	TRBV7-8	NA	TRBJ1-2	TGTGCCAGCAGCGCCTCAGGGGATAGGGGCTACACCTTC	CASSASGDRGYTF
NA	TRBV30	NA	TRBJ1-6	TGTGCCTGGAGTGTAGGGACTGGTTCACCCCTCCACTTT	CAWSVGTGSPLHF
NA	TRBV5-1	TRBD1	TRBJ2-7	TGCGCCAGCAGCTTGGGACAGGGATACTACGAGCAGTACTTC	CASSLGQGYYEQYF
NA	TRBV7-9	NA	TRBJ2-1	TGTGCCAGCAGCTTTAGCGAACCAAAAAACAATGAGCAGTTCTTC	CASSFSEPKNNEQFF
NA	TRBV3-1/TRBV3-2	NA	TRBJ2-1	TGTGCCAGCAGCAGAAGCGGCTCCCTTGACAATGAGCAGTTCTTC	CASSRSGSLDNEQFF
NA	TRBV30	TRBD1	TRBJ1-2	TGTGCCTGGAGTGTGACAGGGTACCCGAATGGCTACACCTTC	CAWSVTGYPNGYTF
NA	TRBV4-1	NA	TRBJ1-4	TGCGCCAGCAGCCGCGGGACCGGCCTGGAAAAACTGTTTTTT	CASSRGTGLEKLFF
NA	TRBV28	NA	TRBJ1-2	TGTGCCACCACCAAAGTCAAGGCTCCGTATGGCTACACCTTC	CATTKVKAPYGYTF
NA	TRBV10-2	TRBD2	TRBJ2-1	TGCGCCAGCAGGGGAGCGGGGAGGGGTGAGCAGTTCTTC	CASRGAGRGEQFF
NA	TRBV10-3	TRBD1	TRBJ2-3	TGTGCCATCAGTGAGTCAGGTTGGTACAGGGGGAGCACAGATACGCAGTATTTT	CAISESGWYRGSTDTQYF
NA	TRBV27	NA	TRBJ1-2	TGTGCCAGCAGTGAGGGGACCCTCTATGGCTACACCTTC	CASSEGTLYGYTF
NA	TRBV10-3	NA	TRBJ1-2	TGTGCCATCAGTGACAATAACTATGGCTACACCTTC	CAISDNNYGYTF
NA	TRBV9	TRBD2	TRBJ2-2	TGTGCCAGCAGCACCCGACTAGCGGGGGGGCCTAATCAGAACACCGGGGAGCTGTTTTTT	CASSTRLAGGPNQNTGELFF
few	TRBV4-1	NA	TRBJ1-4	TGCGCCAGCGCGGGTGAAAAACTGTTTTTT	CASAGEKLFF
few	TRBV27	TRBD2	TRBJ2-7	TGTGCCAGCAGTATAAAGCCTAGCGGGAGCTCCTACGAGCAGTACTTC	CASSIKPSGSSYEQYF
NA	TRBV2	NA	TRBJ2-1	TGTGCCAGCAGTACCCAACAGGATTACAATGAGCAGTTCTTC	CASSTQQDYNEQFF
NA	TRBV2	TRBD1	TRBJ2-5	TGTGCCAGCAAGGGGACAGGGATAGAGACCCAGTACTTC	CASKGTGIETQYF
few	TRBV4-1	NA	TRBJ2-2	TGCGCCAGCAGCCAAGTGGCAGGGGTGAACACCGGGGAGCTGTTTTTT	CASSQVAGVNTGELFF
NA	TRBV6-2/TRBV6-3	NA	TRBJ1-5	TGTGCCAGCAGTTCAGGGACCAGCAATCAGCCCCAGCATTTT	CASSSGTSNQPQHF
NA	TRBV20-1	NA	TRBJ2-5	TGCAGTGCAGATCAAGAGACCCAGTACTTC	CSADQETQYF
NA	TRBV15	NA	TRBJ2-1	TGTGCCACCAGCGAGGGTTCAGGACCTTCACCGAACAATGAGCAGTTCTTC	CATSEGSGPSPNNEQFF
NA	TRBV28	NA	TRBJ1-5	TGTGCCAGCAGTCCCTGGACAGCAAATCAGCCCCAGCATTTT	CASSPWTANQPQHF
NA	TRBV27	NA	TRBJ2-6	TGTGCCAGCAGTGAATACGTGGGGGGAGGGGCCAACGTCCTGACTTTC	CASSEYVGGGANVLTF
NA	TRBV25-1	NA	TRBJ2-7	TGTGCCAGCAGTGAATATATACGGGCCGAGCAGTACTTC	CASSEYIRAEQYF
NA	TRBV7-2	NA	TRBJ2-3	TGTGCCAGCAGCGCCCGCAAGGGGGGGCGCGTTACAGATACGCAGTATTTT	CASSARKGGRVTDTQYF
NA	TRBV2	TRBD2	TRBJ2-2	TGTGCCAGCAGTTCTCAACTAGCGGGAGGGGTCGGGGAGCTGTTTTTT	CASSSQLAGGVGELFF
NA	TRBV5-6	NA	TRBJ1-4	TGTGCCAGCAGCTTGAGTGCAACTAATGAAAAACTGTTTTTT	CASSLSATNEKLFF
NA	TRBV14	TRBD2	TRBJ2-7	TGTGCCAGCAGCCCAACTATGCTGGGACTATCAAATATTCTCTACGAGCAGTACTTC	CASSPTMLGLSNILYEQYF
NA	TRBV29-1	NA	TRBJ1-2	TGCAGCGTTGGAACCCCGAGCGGGGAGAACTATGGCTACACCTTC	CSVGTPSGENYGYTF
NA	TRBV9	TRBD2	TRBJ2-2	TGTGCCAGCAGCTTAACCTCTAGCGGGAGGAACACCGGGGAGCTGTTTTTT	CASSLTSSGRNTGELFF
NA	TRBV2	NA	TRBJ1-5	TGTGCCAGCAACCAGGACAGAGGCGGCAATCAGCCCCAGCATTTT	CASNQDRGGNQPQHF
NA	TRBV9	TRBD1	TRBJ2-5	TGTGCCAGCAGCGTTCAGGGGGAAGAGACCCAGTACTTC	CASSVQGEETQYF
NA	TRBV19	TRBD1	TRBJ1-5	TGTGCCAGTAGTACTAAGGACAGGGCGGGCCAGCCCCAGCATTTT	CASSTKDRAGQPQHF
once	TRBV6-5	TRBD1	TRBJ1-2	TGTGCCAGCAGCTCCGGACAGGGCTTTGGCTACACCTTC	CASSSGQGFGYTF
NA	TRBV7-9	NA	TRBJ1-2	TGTGCCAGCAGCTTAGTATCGGCAGACCTTCGGTATGGCTACACCTTC	CASSLVSADLRYGYTF
NA	TRBV2	TRBD2	TRBJ2-7	TGTGCCACCCTAACTAGCGGGGGGATATACGAGCAGTACTTC	CATLTSGGIYEQYF
NA	TRBV18	NA	TRBJ1-2	TGTGCCAGCTCACCAGTTAACTATGGCTACACCTTC	CASSPVNYGYTF
NA	TRBV9	TRBD1	TRBJ1-5	TGTGCCAGCAGTCAGGGGGCTCTACCCCCTAATCAGCCCCAGCATTTT	CASSQGALPPNQPQHF
NA	TRBV19	NA	TRBJ1-3	TGTGCCAGTACCCCCGGGTCCTCTGGAAACACCATATATTTT	CASTPGSSGNTIYF
NA	TRBV7-3	NA	TRBJ2-2	TGTGCCAGCAGCTTATCCGGGGCGAACACCGGGGAGCTGTTTTTT	CASSLSGANTGELFF
few	TRBV3-1/TRBV3-2	NA	TRBJ1-5	TGTGCCAGCAGCCCCAGCGAGGGAGGCGGGAGGCCCCAGCATTTT	CASSPSEGGGRPQHF
NA	TRBV7-3	NA	TRBJ1-1	TGTGCCAGCAGCTCGACAGGGAACACTGAAGCTTTCTTT	CASSSTGNTEAFF
few	TRBV15	NA	TRBJ1-2	TGTGCCACCAGCAGAGATTGGGGCAGGGCAGACTATGGCTACACCTTC	CATSRDWGRADYGYTF
NA	TRBV5-1	TRBD2	TRBJ2-7	TGCGCCAGCAGCTCACTAGCGGGAGGAGACTACGAGCAGTACTTC	CASSSLAGGDYEQYF
NA	TRBV5-8	TRBD1	TRBJ1-2	TGTGCCTTTCCGGACAGGGGGCATCGTGGCTACACCTTC	CAFPDRGHRGYTF